This TCR beta chain emerged from a study of blood T cell repertoires in COVID-19. For the study at large: The study drew acute and convalescent COVID-19 samples from the United States, Italy and Spain. Sources were T cells, B-cell-depleted T cells, or PBMCs; the material itself was cDNA or gDNA.

Looked up from germline, CDR1 is MNHEY and CDR2 is SVGEGT. The CDR3 extends over 16 amino acids. J lost 4 bases, V lost 2 bases, and 4 bases had no gene match. Per the authors' pipeline: Quantification of nucleated cells was approximated via reference gene primer amplification. Here immunoSEQ multiplex PCR was the method, and the copy in TCRdb shows in-frame clones only, minus some. D and trimming were read from the DNA, whereas the V and J calls and clone size are those reported in that table. The data contain around 160,000 clones, over 75% of them singletons. This sequence joins TRBV6-2 or TRBV6-3 and TRBJ2-1; 11 bases match TRBD2. Sequencing used peripheral blood. The origin of this receptor is a man in his 60s with active or convalescent COVID-19. The CDR3, as DNA: TGTGCCAGCAGTTACCTAGGGACTAGCGGTTACAATGAGCAGTTCTTC. It translates to CASSYLGTSGYNEQFF.